What follows is one T cell receptor beta chain and its context. The CDR3 extends over 14 amino acids. The J segment lost 7 bases and the V segment lost 3 bases, leaving 6 bases of the junction unmatched. Germline V gene data show CDR1 as SGHRS and CDR2 as YFSETQ. Generated by immunoSEQ multiplex PCR, the TCRdb table keeps only in-frame clones and is missing some. The sample consists of around 62,000 clones, nearly 98% of them appearing once. These data belong to a study of technical replicates of blood from several donors. This sequence joins TRBV5-1 and TRBJ2-2, with 7 positions matching TRBD1. The origin of this receptor is a human donor in good health. Sequencing was carried out using T cells isolated from PBMCs. The CDR3, as DNA: TGCGCCAGCAGCTCCCAGACAGGGCTCGGGGAGCTGTTTTTT. This codes for CASSSQTGLGELFF.